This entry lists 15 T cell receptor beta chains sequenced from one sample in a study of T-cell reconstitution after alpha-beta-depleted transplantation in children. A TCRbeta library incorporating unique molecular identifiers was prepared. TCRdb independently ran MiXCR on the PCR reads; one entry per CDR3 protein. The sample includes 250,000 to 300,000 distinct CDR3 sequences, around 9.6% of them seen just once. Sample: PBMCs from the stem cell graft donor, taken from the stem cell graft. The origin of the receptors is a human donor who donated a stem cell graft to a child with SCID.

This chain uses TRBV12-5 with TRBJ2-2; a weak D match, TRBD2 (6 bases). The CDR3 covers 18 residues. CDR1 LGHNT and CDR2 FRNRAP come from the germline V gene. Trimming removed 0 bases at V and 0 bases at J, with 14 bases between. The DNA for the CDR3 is TGTGCTAGTGGTTTGGTAGGAGGGAGGCTCTCGAACACCGGGGAGCTGTTTTTT. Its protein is CASGLVGGRLSNTGELFF.

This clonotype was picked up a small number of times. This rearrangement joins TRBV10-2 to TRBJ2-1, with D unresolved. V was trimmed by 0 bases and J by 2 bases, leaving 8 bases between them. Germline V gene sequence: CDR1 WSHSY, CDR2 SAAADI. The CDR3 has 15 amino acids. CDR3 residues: CASSESSKAYNEQFF. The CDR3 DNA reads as TGCGCCAGCAGTGAGTCGAGTAAAGCCTACAATGAGCAGTTCTTC.

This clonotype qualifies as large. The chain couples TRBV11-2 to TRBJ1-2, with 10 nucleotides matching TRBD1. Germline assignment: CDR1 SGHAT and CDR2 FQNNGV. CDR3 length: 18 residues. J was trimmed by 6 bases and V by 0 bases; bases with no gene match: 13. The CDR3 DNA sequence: TGTGCCAGCAGCTTAGAGCCGGGACAGGGGATTCTCTTCAATGGCTACACCTTC. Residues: CASSLEPGQGILFNGYTF.

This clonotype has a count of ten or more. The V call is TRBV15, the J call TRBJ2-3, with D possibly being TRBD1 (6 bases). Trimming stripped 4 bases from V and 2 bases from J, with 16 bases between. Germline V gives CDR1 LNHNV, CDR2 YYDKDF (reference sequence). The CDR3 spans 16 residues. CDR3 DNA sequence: TGTGCCACCAGCACCAGGACAGAAATCTTCACAGATACGCAGTATTTT. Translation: CATSTRTEIFTDTQYF.

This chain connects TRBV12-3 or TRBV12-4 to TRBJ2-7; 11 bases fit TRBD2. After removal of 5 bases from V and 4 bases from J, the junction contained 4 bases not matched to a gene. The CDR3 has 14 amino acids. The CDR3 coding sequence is TGTGCCAGCAGTCGTAGCGGGGGGGCGTACGAGCAGTACTTC. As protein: CASSRSGGAYEQYF.

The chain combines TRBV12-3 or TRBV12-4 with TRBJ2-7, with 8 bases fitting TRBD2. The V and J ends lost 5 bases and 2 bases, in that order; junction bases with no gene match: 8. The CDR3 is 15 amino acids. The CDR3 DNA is TGTGCCAGCAGTCCCGTAGCGGGGTTCACCTACGAGCAGTACTTC. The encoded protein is CASSPVAGFTYEQYF.

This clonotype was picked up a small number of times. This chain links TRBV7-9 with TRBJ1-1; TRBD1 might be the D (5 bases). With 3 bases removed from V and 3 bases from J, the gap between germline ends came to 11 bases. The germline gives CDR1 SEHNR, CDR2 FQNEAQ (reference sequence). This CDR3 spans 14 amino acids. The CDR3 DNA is TGTGCCAGCAGCTTTTCTCCCAGGGACACTGAAGCTTTCTTT. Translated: CASSFSPRDTEAFF. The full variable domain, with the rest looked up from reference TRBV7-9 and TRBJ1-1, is DTGVSQNPRHKITKRGQNVTFRCDPISEHNRLYWYRQTLGQGPEFLTYFQNEAQLEKSRLLSDRFSAERPKGSFSTLEIQRTEQGDSAMYLCASSFSPRDTEAFFGQGTRLTVV.

CDR3 sequence: CASSRDSILAKNIQYF. The CDR3 nucleotides are TGTGCCAGCAGCAGGGACAGTATTCTAGCCAAAAACATTCAGTACTTC. The gene calls are TRBV7-9 and TRBJ2-4; 7 bases are a match to TRBD1. Trimming cost V 5 bases and J 0 bases; bases outside gene matches: 7. The CDR3 contains 16 residues. Germline V gene sequence: CDR1 SEHNR, CDR2 FQNEAQ (reference sequence).

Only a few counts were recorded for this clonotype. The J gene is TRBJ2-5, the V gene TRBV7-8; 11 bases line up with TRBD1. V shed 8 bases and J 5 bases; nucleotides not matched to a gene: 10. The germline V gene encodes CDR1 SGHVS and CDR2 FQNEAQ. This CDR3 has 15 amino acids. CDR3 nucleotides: TGTGCCAGCGCCCCGACCGGGACAGGGGGTGAGACCCAGTACTTC. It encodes CASAPTGTGGETQYF.

DNA for the CDR3: TGCGCCAGCAGCTTGAAGTACGGAGCTGAAGCTTTCTTT. Its translation: CASSLKYGAEAFF. The V and J genes are TRBV5-1 and TRBJ1-1; D is unresolved. The CDR3 has 13 amino acids. V was trimmed by 1 base and J by 6 bases, leaving 10 bases between them. Germline V gives CDR1 SGHRS, CDR2 YFSETQ.

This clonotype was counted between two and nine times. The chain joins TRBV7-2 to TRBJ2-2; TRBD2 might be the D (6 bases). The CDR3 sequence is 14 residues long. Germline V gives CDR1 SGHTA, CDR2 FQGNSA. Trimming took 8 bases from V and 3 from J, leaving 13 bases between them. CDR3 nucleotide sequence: TGTGCCAGCGCGGGGCGGGTCTACACCGGGGAGCTGTTTTTT. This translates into CASAGRVYTGELFF.

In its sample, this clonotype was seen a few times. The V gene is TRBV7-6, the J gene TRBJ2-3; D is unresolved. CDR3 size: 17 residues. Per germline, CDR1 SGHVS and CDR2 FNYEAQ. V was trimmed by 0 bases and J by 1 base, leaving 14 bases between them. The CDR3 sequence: CASSLASAHTRTDTQYF. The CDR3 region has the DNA TGTGCCAGCAGCTTAGCATCGGCCCATACCCGCACAGATACGCAGTATTTT. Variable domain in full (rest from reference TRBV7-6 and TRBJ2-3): GAGVSQSPRYKVTKRGQDVALRCDPISGHVSLYWYRQALGQGPEFLTYFNYEAQQDKSGLPNDRFSAERPEGSISTLTIQRTEQRDSAMYRCASSLASAHTRTDTQYFGPGTRLTVL.

The CDR3: CASSVATQPGGNSPLHF. The CDR3 nucleotides read TGTGCCAGCAGCGTAGCTACCCAGCCGGGGGGTAATTCACCCCTCCACTTT. This chain joins TRBV9 and TRBJ1-6, with D perhaps TRBD1 (5 bases). Germline V gene sequence: CDR1 SGDLS, CDR2 YYNGEE. The V end was cut by 0 bases, the J end by 6 bases, with 16 bases between. The CDR3 extends over 17 amino acids.

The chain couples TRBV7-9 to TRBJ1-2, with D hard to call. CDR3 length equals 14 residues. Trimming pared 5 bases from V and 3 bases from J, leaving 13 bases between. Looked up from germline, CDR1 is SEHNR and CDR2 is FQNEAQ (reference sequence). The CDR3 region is CASSPRGEYYGYTF. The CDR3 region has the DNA TGTGCCAGCAGCCCGCGTGGGGAGTACTATGGCTACACCTTC.

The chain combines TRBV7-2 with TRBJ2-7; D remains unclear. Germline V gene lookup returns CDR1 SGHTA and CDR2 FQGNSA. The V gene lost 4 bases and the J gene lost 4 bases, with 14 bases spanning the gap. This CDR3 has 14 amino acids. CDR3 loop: CASSSLVQPYEQYF. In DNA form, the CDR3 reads TGTGCCAGCAGCTCCCTCGTCCAGCCTTACGAGCAGTACTTC. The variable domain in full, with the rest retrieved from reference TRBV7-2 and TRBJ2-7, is GAGVSQSPSNKVTEKGKDVELRCDPISGHTALYWYRQSLGQGLEFLIYFQGNSAPDKSGLPSDRFSAERTGGSVSTLTIQRTQQEDSAVYLCASSSLVQPYEQYFGPGTRLTVT.